The 8 T cell receptor beta chains below all came from one sample that was sequenced in a study of cytomegalovirus exposure and HLA in healthy donors. Both 60 Vbeta primers and 13 Jbeta primers went into the PCR. The method was immunoSEQ multiplex PCR; TCRdb's version includes in-frame clones alone and lacks a portion of them. Here the sample spans about 120,000 clones, over 70% being singletons. The sequenced sample was PBMCs. The source is a woman aged 40 to 55 in good health and CMV-seronegative.

The CDR3 DNA reads as TGTGCCAGCAGCCCCAAGACAGCGAACACTGAAGCTTTCTTT. This gives the protein CASSPKTANTEAFF. The rearrangement joins TRBV7-9 to TRBJ1-1; D is possibly TRBD1 (5 bases). The germline V and J ends were trimmed by 5 bases and 1 base, with 11 bases remaining between them. The CDR3 has 14 residues. Germline V gene sequence: CDR1 SEHNR, CDR2 FQNEAQ (reference sequence).

Turning to this clone: This sample also contains other DNA sequences that code for the same CDR3. The chain is built from TRBV28 and TRBJ1-1; D not certain. Germline-derived CDR1 and CDR2 are MDHEN and SYDVKM. Trimming removed 2 bases from V and 1 base from J, with 8 bases in between. The CDR3 consists of 14 residues. CDR3 sequence: CASSLSPGNTEAFF. The CDR3 nucleotides are TGTGCCAGCAGTTTAAGCCCGGGGAACACTGAAGCTTTCTTT.

The chain combines TRBV2 with TRBJ2-5, with 11 positions matching TRBD1. The V segment lost 4 bases and the J segment 5 bases; nucleotides outside the gene matches: 9. This CDR3 is built from 16 residues. Germline CDR1 SNHLY, CDR2 FYNNEI. The CDR3 is CASSARRTGGSETQYF. CDR3 in DNA: TGTGCCAGCAGTGCGCGTCGGACAGGGGGCAGTGAGACCCAGTACTTC.

The chain couples TRBV21-1 to TRBJ2-5; the tabulated D call, TRBD2, remains unverified against the DNA. TRBV21-1 is assigned pseudogene status. CDR3 length: 19 residues. The CDR3, as DNA: TGTGCCAGCAGGAATCCGTGCGAACTAGCGGGGGGGCCGGAAGAGACCCAGTACTTC. Its protein is CASRNPCELAGGPEETQYF.

Comments on this clone: At one end the junction does not follow the germline gene, possibly because of a read error. The CDR3 loop is CSSSVTELFF. CDR3 coding DNA: TGTTCCAGCAGCGTCACGGAACTGTTTTTT. The genes are TRBV7-9 and TRBJ1-4; no clear D. CDR1 is SEHNR and CDR2 is FQNEAQ in the germline V gene (reference sequence). The CDR3 is 10 amino acids. The full variable domain, in which reference TRBV7-9 and TRBJ1-4 provide the parts outside the CDR3, is DTGVSQNPRHKITKRGQNVTFRCDPISEHNRLYWYRQTLGQGPEFLTYFQNEAQLEKSRLLSDRFSAERPKGSFSTLEIQRTEQGDSAMYLCSSSVTELFFGSGTQLSVL.

The rearrangement joins TRBV11-2 to TRBJ2-2; perhaps TRBD2 as D (6 bases). V was pared by 2 bases and J by 9 bases, with 10 bases between. Germline V CDR1 and CDR2: SGHAT, FQNNGV. This CDR3 has 13 residues. The CDR3 region has the DNA TGTGCCAGCAGCTTACTAGCGACCCGGGAGCTGTTTTTT. It is translated as CASSLLATRELFF.

The CDR3 DNA is TGTGCCAGCAGTTTATTGCCAGGGTGGAAGGGCAATCAGCCCCAGCATTTT. It encodes CASSLLPGWKGNQPQHF. V usage is TRBV28 and J usage is TRBJ1-5; possible D gene TRBD1, 5 bases. Per the germline V gene, CDR1 is MDHEN and CDR2 is SYDVKM. V lost 1 base and J 2 bases, leaving 15 bases between the germline ends. The CDR3 runs 17 residues.

This clone was counted once. The chain links TRBV7-9 to TRBJ1-2, with D hard to call. Per the germline V gene, CDR1 is SEHNR and CDR2 is FQNEAQ (reference sequence). V lost 2 bases and J 4 bases, leaving 11 bases between the germline ends. The CDR3 is 14 amino acids. The CDR3 bases are TGTGCCAGCAGCTTAATGACATCGACCTATGGCTACACCTTC. It is translated as CASSLMTSTYGYTF.